This T cell receptor beta chain was identified during a study of blood T cell repertoires in COVID-19. Across the whole study: Donors in the United States, Italy and Spain gave samples during acute or convalescent COVID-19.

CDR1 and CDR2 (germline): WNHNN, SYGVQD (reference sequence). The CDR3 has 16 residues. Trimming stripped 0 bases from V and 1 base from J, with 11 bases between. Profiled with immunoSEQ multiplex PCR; TCRdb holds only in-frame clones, not every one. The sample contains about 200,000 clones, approximately 87% of which appear only once. The sample comprised peripheral blood. J is TRBJ2-3 and V is TRBV10-1; TRBD1 is a possible D gene (6 bases). This receptor was obtained from a woman aged 65 to 85 with acute or convalescent COVID-19. For the CDR3, the DNA is TGCGCCAGCAGTGAGTCTCAGGGGCGCGGCACAGATACGCAGTATTTT. As protein: CASSESQGRGTDTQYF.